This entry describes one TCR beta chain. Time point specified: peripheral blood 6 weeks after treatment start. The data derive from a study of PD-L1 blockade in urothelial cancer. Between the trimmed V and J ends, which lost 4 bases and 2 bases, there was a span of 24 bases. This CDR3 is built from 18 residues. Germline V CDR1 and CDR2: MGHRA, YSYEKL. Profiled with immunoSEQ multiplex PCR; TCRdb holds only in-frame clones, not every one. The sample lists 100,000 to 150,000 clones, about 82% occurring once. V is TRBV4-1 and J is TRBJ2-7, with D possibly being TRBD2 (6 bases). This sequence originates from a man aged 50 to 59 with urothelial cancer. The material was PBMCs, obtained around atezolizumab (anti-PD-L1) treatment. The CDR3 reads CASSPHQGRRGAAYEQYF. Written as DNA, the CDR3 is TGCGCCAGCAGCCCACATCAAGGACGTCGCGGGGCCGCCTACGAGCAGTACTTC.